A selection of T cell receptor beta chains follows, all from one sample in a study of T cell responses to AZD1222 COVID-19 vaccine. The method was immunoSEQ multiplex PCR; TCRdb's version includes in-frame clones alone and lacks a portion of them. The table lists 140,000 or so clones, 89% of them singletons. Sequencing was performed on peripheral blood, taken on day 0 of AZD1222 vaccination. These receptors were collected from an adult in good health. CDR3s include the opening cysteine and the closing phenylalanine or tryptophan. Each record gives: CDR3 protein, V gene, J gene.

CASRSAGQLPYTF	TRBV28	TRBJ1-2
CASSSGGRDLYEQYF	TRBV5-5	TRBJ2-7
CASSSPTTGPNGYTF	TRBV7-9	TRBJ1-2
CSVEDPGGSTANEQFF	TRBV29-1	TRBJ2-1
CATSRDRMGRTGELFF	TRBV15	TRBJ2-2
CASGHHTTGELFF	TRBV12-5	TRBJ2-2
CASSLAGGLNTEAFF	TRBV5-6	TRBJ1-1
CASSENRGANYGYTF	TRBV2	TRBJ1-2
CSVERWQGAGEQFF	TRBV29-1	TRBJ2-1
CASSPPVMGGYTF	TRBV18	TRBJ1-2
CASSLKQGYEQYF	TRBV27	TRBJ2-7
CASSQPHSGGAGETQYF	TRBV5-6	TRBJ2-5
CAWSRVPFSYNEQFF	TRBV30	TRBJ2-1
CASSPSATSYEQYF	TRBV18	TRBJ2-7
CASSRTGTGRWWTEAFF	TRBV2	TRBJ1-1
CASSQGGLASNEQFF	TRBV14	TRBJ2-1
CASSRLADAYEQYF	TRBV6-5	TRBJ2-7
CAWRNGETQYF	TRBV30	TRBJ2-5
CASSPTGGRRSYEQYF	TRBV18	TRBJ2-7
CASSDQGQGIWEQYF	TRBV2	TRBJ2-7
CASSEEAGSSYNEQFF	TRBV2	TRBJ2-1
CASSKRLAGVDEQFF	TRBV27	TRBJ2-1
CASSIQGGYGELFF	TRBV5-1	TRBJ2-2
CASSLGDRAGTEAFF	TRBV5-4	TRBJ1-1
CASIPGLAGGASVYNKNIQYF	TRBV10-2	TRBJ2-4
CASSSPRLELGEQFF	TRBV5-4	TRBJ2-1
CASSREVLNTEAFF	TRBV10-1	TRBJ1-1
CASSLMGNSYNSPLHF	TRBV27	TRBJ1-6
CARSLELGLTEHYGYTF	TRBV5-3	TRBJ1-2
CASRNNRKGNTF	TRBV10-1	TRBJ1-2
CASRRVGQRTEAFF	TRBV6-5	TRBJ1-1
CATRELRGRSVYGYTF	TRBV2	TRBJ1-2
CASSQTSNTEAFF	TRBV7-7	TRBJ1-1
CASSGSYRSSGNTIYF	TRBV5-1	TRBJ1-3
CASSPVKHSNQPQHF	TRBV18	TRBJ1-5
CASSLGTAGGYTF	TRBV7-2	TRBJ1-2
CATSSPGTSGGGTGELFF	TRBV15	TRBJ2-2
CASIQREPSKGHNEQFF	TRBV2	TRBJ2-1
CASSPSTHSSYNEQFF	TRBV9	TRBJ2-1
CASSREGSRTGYGNTIYF	TRBV5-1	TRBJ1-3